This T cell receptor (beta chain) was sequenced for a study of beta chain features in type 1 diabetes. General study findings and limits: Any HLA type influence on TCRB rearrangement was left unresolved here. Moderate but significant shortening of TCRB CDR3s was recorded in all four CD4+ subsets from Type 1 diabetes patients. Within the patient group, naive, central memory and Treg TCRB repertoires appeared more similar to each other than within healthy donors. Using cDNA template may skew counts toward highly expressing activated cells.

Expressed TCRB transcripts were sequenced, since all the RNA that had been isolated was reverse transcribed. Some clones are missing from TCRdb's copy, which holds only in-frame ones; the method was immunoSEQ multiplex PCR. The table shows more than 300,000 clones, with 9.6% occurring only once. This clone has a count of ten or more. The antigen is not known. One heparinised draw, averaging roughly 110 mL, was taken per donor. Per the germline V gene, CDR1 is SGHTA and CDR2 is FQGNSA. The CDR3 consists of 14 residues. V gave up 7 bases and J gave up 6 bases; unmatched junction bases: 11. The clonotype was recovered from a man under 40 with type 1 diabetes. Material for sequencing was central memory CD4+ T cells from blood. The chain is built from TRBV7-2 and TRBJ2-7; TRBD1 matches 8 bases. The DNA of the CDR3 is TGTGCCAGCACCCTGGTCAGGGGGCAAGGCGAGCAGTACTTC. This sequence encodes CASTLVRGQGEQYF.